The 19 T cell receptor beta chains below come from one sample, sequenced in a study of tumor-infiltrating lymphocytes in primary liver carcinoma. TCR beta cDNA was prepared out of roughly 0.5 ug total RNA by means of a constant-region primer. Slightly modified ARM-PCR served as the procedure for the TCR beta libraries. These libraries came from three rounds of nested multiplex PCR. Use of TRBV1-TRBV30 forward primers with a C-beta reverse primer characterized the first two PCR rounds, which lasted around 11 cycles each. One entry per CDR3 protein results from TCRdb running MiXCR on the multiplex PCR reads. The repertoire holds 60,000 to 90,000 distinct CDR3 sequences, with 60% to 75% as singletons. DNA and RNA were both co-extracted from approximately 20-30 mg of bulk tissue that had not been sorted. Material: liver tumor tissue from sampling region 4. Subset meaning: tumor region T4, right-lateral pole. Receptors originate from a middle-aged man with primary liver carcinoma and hepatitis B virus infection.

This clonotype was detected many times. The gene calls are TRBV29-1 and TRBJ2-3; 8 bases are a match to TRBD1. V shed 4 bases, J shed 3 bases, and the junction held 9 bases outside the gene matches. CDR3 length: 15 amino acids. CDR1 is SQVTM, CDR2 ANQGSEA, per germline. CDR3 in amino acids: CSVGSGGSQTDTQYF. Here the CDR3 DNA reads TGCAGCGTTGGGTCAGGGGGCAGTCAGACAGATACGCAGTATTTT.

Turning to this clonotype: Lacking the conserved final phenylalanine or tryptophan, this CDR3 likely reflects a read error. The CDR3 sequence is CASSGLGIGISYNEQFL. The CDR3 nucleotides read TGCGCCAGCAGCGGCTTAGGCATAGGGATCTCCTACAACGAGCAGTTCTTA. The V call is TRBV4-1, the J call TRBJ2-1; unclear D gene. Germline loops: CDR1 MGHRA, CDR2 YSYEKL. The CDR3 runs to 17 residues.

About this clonotype itself: The junction departs from germline at one end; a sequencing error may be responsible. The CDR3 loop is CVSRAGDGSGANALTF. The CDR3 bases are TGTGTCAGCAGGGCAGGGGACGGATCCGGGGCCAACGCCCTGACTTTC. This sequence joins TRBV6-5 and TRBJ2-6, with D possibly matching TRBD1 (6 bases). Germline lookup yields CDR1 MNHEY and CDR2 SVGAGI. CDR3 size: 16 residues.

Comment on this clonotype: An end of the junction does not agree with germline; a read error may underlie this. The V call is TRBV6-6, the J call TRBJ2-3; 10 positions match TRBD1. The germline V gene encodes CDR1 MNHNY and CDR2 SVGAGI (reference sequence). There are 16 residues in the CDR3. For the CDR3, the DNA is TGTGCCATCAGTCGCTTTTTGGGACAGGGGACAGATACGCAGTATTTT. Its translation is CAISRFLGQGTDTQYF.

Turning to this clonotype: Germline and junction disagree at one end, which may indicate a read error. The chain is built from TRBV11-3 and TRBJ2-7; 10 bases line up with TRBD1. The CDR3 loop spans 15 amino acids. Germline CDR1 SGHNT, CDR2 YENEEA. The CDR3 protein is CVSSLETGGGYEQYF. CDR3 DNA sequence: TGTGTCAGCAGCTTAGAGACAGGGGGCGGCTACGAGCAGTACTTC.

The chain uses TRBV20-1 and TRBJ2-7; possible D gene TRBD2, 6 bases. V was cut by 8 bases and J by 5 bases, with 16 bases left in between. Germline CDR1 and CDR2: DFQATT and SNEGSKA (reference sequence). The CDR3 totals 12 residues. The CDR3 DNA sequence: TGCAGTACCGGACTATCGGGAGACGAGCAGTACTTC. Translated: CSTGLSGDEQYF.

Concerning this clonotype: The CDR3 ends on some other residue instead of the conserved phenylalanine or tryptophan, so this is likely a read error. The chain links TRBV11-2 to TRBJ2-5; D is possibly TRBD1 or TRBD2 (5 bases each). Germline values: CDR1 SGHAT, CDR2 FQNNGV. Between the trimmed V and J ends, which lost 6 bases and 0 bases, there was a span of 17 bases. CDR3 length equals 16 residues. CDR3 nucleotide sequence: TGTGCCAGCAGAACCCGGGGCTCGACCCACCAAGAGACCCAGTACCTC. Amino acids: CASRTRGSTHQETQYL.

This clonotype was seen ten or more times. This sequence joins TRBV12-3 or TRBV12-4 and TRBJ1-1; D call uncertain. This CDR3 has 14 residues. Between the trimmed V and J ends, which lost 7 bases and 6 bases, there was a span of 18 bases. CDR3 bases: TGTGCCAGCACCCTTGACCCATCGGCGGCTGAAGCTTTCTTT. This sequence encodes CASTLDPSAAEAFF.

The rearrangement joins TRBV19 to TRBJ2-7; 13 bases fit TRBD2. Germline values: CDR1 LNHDA, CDR2 SQIVND (reference sequence). The CDR3 covers 15 residues. V lost 5 bases to trimming and J lost 8 bases; unmatched junction nucleotides: 9. The CDR3 here is CASSSRTSGSFQQYF. In DNA form, the CDR3 reads TGTGCCAGTAGTTCCCGGACTAGCGGGAGCTTCCAGCAGTACTTC.

Details on this clonotype: The junction departs from the called germline gene at one end, perhaps through a read error. This chain uses TRBV12-3 or TRBV12-4 with TRBJ2-2, with D possibly being TRBD2 (5 bases). CDR3 length: 16 residues. Here the CDR3 reads CVSSEMSRLNTGELSF. In nucleotides, the CDR3 is TGTGTCAGCAGCGAAATGTCCCGCCTTAACACCGGGGAGCTGTCTTTT.

Worth noting for this clonotype: The conserved phenylalanine or tryptophan is not found at the CDR3 terminus, so this likely reflects a read error. The chain joins TRBV28 to TRBJ2-7; D may match TRBD1 or TRBD2 (5 bases each). The germline CDR1 and CDR2 sequences are MDHEN and SYDVKM. V lost 7 bases to trimming and J lost 2 bases, with 21 bases between them. The CDR3 consists of 16 residues. CDR3 DNA: TGTGCCAGCACCCCCACCGTGGGGGTGGTAACCTACGAGCAGTACTTA. This sequence encodes CASTPTVGVVTYEQYL.

This chain connects TRBV19 to TRBJ2-3; D may be TRBD1 or TRBD2 (5 bases each). The CDR3 is 14 residues long. Germline values: CDR1 LNHDA, CDR2 SQIVND (reference sequence). V gave up 3 bases and J gave up 5 bases, with 12 bases separating them. The CDR3 DNA sequence: TGTGCCAGTAGTATCCAGGGAGTTAGAGATACGCAGTATTTT. This gives the protein CASSIQGVRDTQYF.

This clonotype was found many times. For the CDR3, the DNA is TGCGCCAGCATCGAGGGCCGGGGGAGCTCCTACGAGCAGTACTTC. Translating it yields CASIEGRGSSYEQYF. This chain uses TRBV10-1 with TRBJ2-7, with TRBD2 as a possible D gene (6 bases). Germline CDR1 is WNHNN and CDR2 is SYGVQD (reference sequence). The CDR3 totals 15 residues. Trimming took off 7 bases at V and 0 bases at J, with 16 bases between the two ends.

Worth noting for this clonotype: One end of the junction varies from germline; a read error may be responsible. The chain combines TRBV6-5 with TRBJ2-1; D uncertain. This CDR3 is 14 amino acids long. Germline CDR1 and CDR2: MNHEY and SVGAGI. The CDR3 is CASSYGYDCNEQLF. Here the CDR3 DNA reads TGTGCCAGCAGTTATGGGTATGATTGCAATGAGCAGCTCTTC.

For this clonotype: At one end the junction does not follow the germline gene, possibly because of a read error. The chain has TRBV6-6 and TRBJ1-2; TRBD1 matches 8 bases. This CDR3 comprises 15 residues. Germline V gene data show CDR1 as MNHNY and CDR2 as SVGAGI (reference sequence). CDR3 DNA: TGTACCAGCACCAAGAGCAGGGGGCAGGGCTATGGTTACACCTTC. Its protein is CTSTKSRGQGYGYTF.

This clonotype came up many times. An end of the junction does not agree with germline; a read error may underlie this. The rearrangement joins TRBV14 to TRBJ2-5; D call uncertain. CDR1 and CDR2 from the germline V gene are SGHDN and FVKESK. The CDR3 has 12 amino acids. CDR3 in DNA: TGTGCCAGCAGCCAAGTTGCTAAGGCGAAGAATTTC. It codes for CASSQVAKAKNF.

To note about this clonotype: A read error may produce the germline difference seen at one junction end. This chain uses TRBV18 with TRBJ1-1; 10 nucleotides agree with TRBD1. The CDR3 length is 18 residues. Germline V gives CDR1 KGHSH, CDR2 LQKENI. CDR3: CAGSPPGQGRVMNTEAFF. Written as DNA, the CDR3 is TGTGCCGGCTCACCACCGGGACAGGGGAGGGTGATGAACACTGAAGCTTTCTTT.

The chain recombines TRBV13 with TRBJ2-3; the D is unclear. The CDR3 totals 15 residues. Germline V gene data show CDR1 as PRHDT and CDR2 as FYEKMQ (reference sequence). Trimming shortened V by 8 bases and J by 6 bases, and 21 bases separated the two germline ends. CDR3 protein: CASCSTGLDGDTQYF. The CDR3 nucleotides read TGTGCCAGCTGCTCTACGGGCCTTGACGGGGATACGCAGTATTTT. Looking up the rest from reference TRBV13 and TRBJ2-3 gives the full variable domain: AAGVIQSPRHLIKEKRETATLKCYPIPRHDTVYWYQQGPGQDPQFLISFYEKMQSDKGSIPDRFSAQQFSDYHSELNMSSLELGDSALYFCASCSTGLDGDTQYFGPGTRLTVL.

Concerning this clonotype itself: A read error is possible here, since a much larger clone lies one base away. This chain links TRBV28 with TRBJ2-1, with D possibly matching TRBD1 (7 bases). The germline V gene encodes CDR1 MDHEN and CDR2 SYDVKM. The CDR3 consists of 14 residues. The CDR3, as DNA: TGTGTCAGCAGTGGGGCAGGGGGGCGTAATGAGCAGTTCTTC. This encodes CVSSGAGGRNEQFF.